The 20 T cell receptor beta chains listed next were all sequenced from one sample in a study of blood T cells in healthy people across ages (dated by TCRdb to between 2014 and 2016). The library was generated by 5' RACE. For sequencing, an Illumina HiSeq 2500 was employed. The second PCR ran for roughly 7 to 11 cycles and used a J-beta primer mix along with a sample-barcoded 5' primer. TCRdb cleaned the public reads at Q25 with fastp, built clones with MiXCR and kept in-frame beta chains. One record per CDR3 amino acid sequence lists the most common genes and DNA. In this sample the table shows about 800,000 distinct CDR3 sequences, about 62% of which occur a single time. About 20% of the sample is in the top ten clones. Sample: blood. These receptors came from a man aged 25-45 years in good health.

The J gene is TRBJ2-1, the V gene TRBV7-6; 12 bases map to TRBD2. This CDR3 is built from 15 residues. Germline lookup yields CDR1 SGHVS and CDR2 FNYEAQ. V lost 2 bases and J lost 8; bases outside the gene matches: 4. The CDR3 bases are TGTGCCAGCAGCTTATCTAGCGGGAGGGGTTATGAGCAGTTCTTC. Protein: CASSLSSGRGYEQFF. Supplemented by reference TRBV7-6 and TRBJ2-1, the full variable domain reads GAGVSQSPRYKVTKRGQDVALRCDPISGHVSLYWYRQALGQGPEFLTYFNYEAQQDKSGLPNDRFSAERPEGSISTLTIQRTEQRDSAMYRCASSLSSGRGYEQFFGPGTRLTVL.

This rearrangement joins TRBV10-3 to TRBJ1-4; 7 bases map to TRBD1. Looked up from germline, CDR1 is ENHRY and CDR2 is SYGVKD. The junction had 1 base not matched to a gene; V was cut back by 0 bases and J by 3 bases. This CDR3 spans 15 amino acids. The DNA of the CDR3 is TGTGCCATCAGTGAGTCGGGACAGCCTAATGAAAAACTGTTTTTT. Its protein product is CAISESGQPNEKLFF.

The gene calls are TRBV12-3 or TRBV12-4 and TRBJ1-5; 7 nucleotides match TRBD1. This CDR3 has 15 residues. The ends lost 7 bases at V and 0 bases at J; junction bases unmatched: 6. This CDR3 is CASKTGANSNQPQHF. The CDR3 bases are TGTGCCAGCAAAACAGGGGCTAATAGCAATCAGCCCCAGCATTTT.

The rearrangement joins TRBV10-3 to TRBJ2-1; 14 bases agree with TRBD2. Germline-derived CDR1 and CDR2 are ENHRY and SYGVKD. The ends lost 7 bases at V and 8 bases at J; junction bases unmatched: 1. CDR3 length: 13 residues. The CDR3 is CAIKTSGGDEQFF. The CDR3 nucleotides read TGTGCCATCAAGACTAGCGGGGGGGATGAGCAGTTCTTC.

The V call is TRBV6-5, the J call TRBJ2-3, with D possibly matching TRBD1 (6 bases). Per germline, CDR1 MNHEY and CDR2 SVGAGI. The CDR3 consists of 15 residues. Trimming left V 8 bases short and J 4 bases short, with 19 bases between. For the CDR3, the DNA is TGTGCCAGCGGTTCCTTGGCTGGGGGCGCAGATACGCAGTATTTT. Translation: CASGSLAGGADTQYF.

This clonotype has a handful of counts. The chain carries TRBV7-9 and TRBJ1-1; D gene uncertain. V gave up 5 bases and J gave up 2 bases, with 12 bases separating them. Germline loops: CDR1 SEHNR, CDR2 FQNEAQ (reference sequence). CDR3 length: 14 residues. The chain's CDR3 is CASSTWKGNTEAFF. The DNA of the CDR3 is TGTGCCAGCAGCACCTGGAAGGGAAACACTGAAGCTTTCTTT.

The chain is built from TRBV30 and TRBJ2-7; D is uncertain. Germline assignment: CDR1 GTSNPN and CDR2 SVGIG (reference sequence). This CDR3 comprises 12 residues. The V gene lost 0 bases and the J gene lost 1 base, with 4 bases spanning the gap. The CDR3 DNA reads as TGTGCCTGGAGTGTCTTGTCCTACGAGCAGTACTTC. Its protein is CAWSVLSYEQYF.

V and J are TRBV6-5 and TRBJ2-7, with 8 bases aligning to TRBD2. V shed 2 bases, J shed 2 bases, and the junction held 5 bases outside the gene matches. The germline V gene has CDR1 MNHEY and CDR2 SVGAGI. The CDR3 is made up of 15 amino acids. The CDR3 reads CASSYGAGGTYEQYF. CDR3 in DNA: TGTGCCAGCAGTTACGGGGCGGGGGGAACCTACGAGCAGTACTTC.

The table lists this clonotype with a count of one. The chain has TRBV9 and TRBJ1-2, with TRBD1 matching over 8 bases. Trimming cost V 3 bases and J 6 bases; bases outside gene matches: 7. This CDR3 comprises 14 residues. The germline V gene encodes CDR1 SGDLS and CDR2 YYNGEE. CDR3 DNA: TGTGCCAGCAGCGGAACAGGGGGACACCATGGCTACACCTTC. It translates to CASSGTGGHHGYTF.

The chain is built from TRBV20-1 and TRBJ2-3; 7 nucleotides line up with TRBD1. Germline CDR1 reads DFQATT; CDR2 reads SNEGSKA (reference sequence). Trimming cost V 8 bases and J 4 bases; bases outside gene matches: 9. The CDR3 loop spans 13 amino acids. CDR3 protein: CSSTGATADTQYF. The CDR3, as DNA: TGCAGTTCAACAGGGGCTACCGCAGATACGCAGTATTTT.

In this sample, this clonotype turned up a few times. The gene calls are TRBV7-9 and TRBJ1-1, with D unclear. Trimming stripped 8 bases from V and 7 bases from J, with 17 bases between. Germline V gene sequence: CDR1 SEHNR, CDR2 FQNEAQ (reference sequence). The CDR3 contains 13 residues. The CDR3 DNA follows: TGTGCCAGCCTGAGCTCAGCGTACTATGAAGCTTTCTTT. Its translation is CASLSSAYYEAFF.

For the CDR3, the DNA is TGTGCCAGCAGTGAATCATACAGGTCAATCCAGACCCAGTACTTC. Amino acid sequence: CASSESYRSIQTQYF. The chain combines TRBV2 with TRBJ2-7; a possible D gene is TRBD1 (5 bases). The J call could be wrong; TRBJ2-5 is a better fit for the DNA end. The V gene's germline CDR1 is SNHLY and CDR2 FYNNEI. The CDR3 totals 15 residues.

The chain employs TRBV7-2 and TRBJ2-3; D unresolved. The germline CDR1 and CDR2 sequences are SGHTA and FQGNSA. This CDR3 region has 14 residues. Trimming removed 5 bases at V and 5 bases at J, with 14 bases between. CDR3 in amino acids: CASSKGPSKDTQYF. Here the CDR3 DNA reads TGTGCCAGCAGCAAAGGGCCCTCGAAAGATACGCAGTATTTT.

This clonotype was detected only a few times. The chain links TRBV7-2 to TRBJ2-7; the D is unclear. CDR1 and CDR2 (germline): SGHTA, FQGNSA. Deletions cut 2 bases from V and 2 bases from J, with 13 bases between. CDR3 length: 15 residues. In DNA, the CDR3 is TGTGCCAGCAGCTTATCTTGGACGGAAACCTACGAGCAGTACTTC. Amino acids: CASSLSWTETYEQYF.

This clonotype turned up a few times. This chain connects TRBV4-3 to TRBJ2-7, with TRBD1 matching over 7 bases. V lost 1 base to trimming and J lost 2 bases; unmatched junction nucleotides: 5. The CDR3 consists of 15 residues. Germline assignment: CDR1 LGHNA and CDR2 YSLEER. CDR3 in DNA: TGCGCCAGCAGCCAAGTAGCAGGGGGAGCCTACGAGCAGTACTTC. It yields the protein CASSQVAGGAYEQYF.

Only a few counts were recorded for this clonotype. The V and J genes are TRBV5-1 and TRBJ2-1, with TRBD2 matching 11 bases. Germline V lookup: CDR1 SGHRS, CDR2 YFSETQ. This CDR3 has 14 amino acids. Trimming at V came to 4 bases and at J to 5 bases, leaving 2 bases not matched to a gene. In DNA, the CDR3 is TGCGCCAGCAGCCCACTAGCGGGGGACAATGAGCAGTTCTTC. Its protein is CASSPLAGDNEQFF.

The chain has TRBV7-2 and TRBJ1-1, with TRBD1 as a possible D gene (5 bases). This CDR3 is built from 14 residues. V lost 10 bases and J lost 1, with 16 bases in between. Germline V gene sequence: CDR1 SGHTA, CDR2 FQGNSA. The CDR3 nucleotides are TGTGCCACCAAGCTCCCTCAGGGGAACACTGAAGCTTTCTTT. Its translation: CATKLPQGNTEAFF.

In its sample, this clonotype was seen once. V usage is TRBV20-1 and J usage is TRBJ2-3; possibly TRBD1 or TRBD2 for D (6 bases each). CDR1 and CDR2 (germline): DFQATT, SNEGSKA (reference sequence). Between the trimmed V and J ends, which lost 7 bases and 2 bases, there was a span of 10 bases. This CDR3 is built from 12 residues. The DNA for the CDR3 is TGCAGTGGAGGGGGGAACACAGATACGCAGTATTTT. Translation gives CSGGGNTDTQYF.

A single count supports this clonotype. The V gene is TRBV6-4, the J gene TRBJ2-1, with 10 bases fitting TRBD2. This CDR3 spans 13 amino acids. Trimming removed 4 bases from V and 8 bases from J; junction bases left unmatched: 2. The germline V gene encodes CDR1 MRHNA and CDR2 SNTAGT. CDR3 in DNA: TGTGCCAGCAGTGTACTAGCGGGGTATGAGCAGTTCTTC. This encodes CASSVLAGYEQFF.

The gene calls are TRBV6-5 and TRBJ2-1; no clear D gene. V lost 6 bases, J lost 13 bases, and 22 bases lay in between. Germline values: CDR1 MNHEY, CDR2 SVGAGI. The CDR3 runs to 14 residues. The CDR3 DNA is TGTGCCAGCAGCACAGACTTGCTACTTCGAGAACAGTTCTTC. Translated, it gives CASSTDLLLREQFF.